The 5 T cell receptor beta chains below were found in one sample sequenced in a study of monozygotic twins with inflammatory bowel disease. TCRdb re-called the 5' RACE reads and catalogs CDR3 proteins one per entry, DNA excluded. Listed are some 300,000 distinct CDR3 sequences; approximately 5.9% falls within the top ten. The sequencing sample was made of blood. These receptors were collected from a human donor with ulcerative colitis or Crohn's disease, or a healthy co-twin of an affected twin (not recorded which).

The genes are TRBV2 and TRBJ2-5; TCRdb returns TRBD1, unconfirmable since there is no DNA. The CDR3 has 13 amino acids. CDR1 and CDR2 (germline): SNHLY, FYNNEI. The CDR3 is CASCQGAQETQYF.

The chain recombines TRBV6-2 or TRBV6-3 with TRBJ1-1; the TCRdb call, TRBD1, lacks DNA for checking. The CDR3 runs 15 residues. CDR1 MNHEY and CDR2 SVGEGT come from the germline V gene. The CDR3 spells CASSVLGARSVGAFF.

V gene TRBV11-1 combines with J gene TRBJ2-2; as DNA is missing, the TRBD2 call by TCRdb cannot be tested. The CDR3 covers 18 residues. Per germline, CDR1 SGHAT and CDR2 FQDESV (reference sequence). CDR3 residues: CASSPGTSDSAKTGELFF.

V is TRBV7-2 and J is TRBJ1-6. This CDR3 region has 12 residues. CDR1 is SGHTA, CDR2 FQGNSA, per germline. The CDR3 here is CASSLAHSPLHF.

The chain couples TRBV27 to TRBJ1-1; the TRBD1 assignment by TCRdb is unverifiable without DNA. Germline V lookup: CDR1 MNHEY, CDR2 SMNVEV (reference sequence). The CDR3 is made up of 15 amino acids. The chain's CDR3 is CASSLVGELNTEAFF.